The entry that follows covers one TCR beta chain sequence. Per the original data handling: Amplification of reference gene primers was used by the study to estimate nucleated cell counts. Profiled with immunoSEQ multiplex PCR; TCRdb holds only in-frame clones, not every one. V, J and clone size reflect that table, while D and trimming were determined from the DNA. This table holds a few hundred thousand clones, around nine tenths found once. The study assigned cohorts using participant-reported clinical history. The study recruited exposed participants who had met a COVID-19 case within 2 weeks before entry. These data belong to a study of blood T cell repertoires in COVID-19. This receptor was taken from a woman aged 18-29 years who had been exposed to COVID-19. Sample: PBMCs or T cells enriched from blood (not recorded which).

The CDR3 DNA reads as TGCGCCAGCAGCCAAGGACTAGCGGGGGATACGCAGTATTTT. Amino acid sequence: CASSQGLAGDTQYF. The genes are TRBV4-3 and TRBJ2-3; 11 nucleotides agree with TRBD2. V lost 1 base and J lost 6; bases outside the gene matches: 0. Germline V CDR1 and CDR2: LGHNA, YSLEER. The CDR3 consists of 14 residues.